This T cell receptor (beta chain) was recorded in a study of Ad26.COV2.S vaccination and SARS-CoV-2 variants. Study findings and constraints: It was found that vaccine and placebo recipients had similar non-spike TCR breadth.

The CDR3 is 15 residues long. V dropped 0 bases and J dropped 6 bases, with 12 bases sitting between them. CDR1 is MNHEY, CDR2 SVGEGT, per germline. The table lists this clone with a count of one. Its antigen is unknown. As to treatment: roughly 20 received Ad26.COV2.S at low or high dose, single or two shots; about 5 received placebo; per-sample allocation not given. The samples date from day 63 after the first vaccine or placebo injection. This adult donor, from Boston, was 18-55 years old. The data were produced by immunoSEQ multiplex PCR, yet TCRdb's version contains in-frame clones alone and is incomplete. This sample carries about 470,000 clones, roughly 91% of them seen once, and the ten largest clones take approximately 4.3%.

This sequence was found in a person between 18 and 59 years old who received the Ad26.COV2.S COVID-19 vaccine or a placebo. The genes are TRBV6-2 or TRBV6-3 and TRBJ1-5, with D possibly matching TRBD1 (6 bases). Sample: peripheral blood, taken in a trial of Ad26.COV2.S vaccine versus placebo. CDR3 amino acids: CASSYSSGAGQPQHF. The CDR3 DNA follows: TGTGCCAGCAGTTACTCGTCAGGGGCTGGTCAGCCCCAGCATTTT.